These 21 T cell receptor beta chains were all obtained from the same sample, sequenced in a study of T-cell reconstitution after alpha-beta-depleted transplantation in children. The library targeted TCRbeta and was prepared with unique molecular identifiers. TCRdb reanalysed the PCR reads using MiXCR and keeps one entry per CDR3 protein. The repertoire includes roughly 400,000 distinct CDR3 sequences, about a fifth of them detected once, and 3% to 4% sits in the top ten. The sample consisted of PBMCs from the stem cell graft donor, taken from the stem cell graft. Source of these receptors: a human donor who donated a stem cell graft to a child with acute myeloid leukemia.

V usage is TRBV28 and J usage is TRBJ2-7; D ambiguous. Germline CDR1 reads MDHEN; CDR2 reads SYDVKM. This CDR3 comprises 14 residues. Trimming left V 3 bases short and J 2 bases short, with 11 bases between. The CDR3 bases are TGTGCCAGCAGTTTGGTGACGGACGCCTACGAGCAGTACTTC. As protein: CASSLVTDAYEQYF.

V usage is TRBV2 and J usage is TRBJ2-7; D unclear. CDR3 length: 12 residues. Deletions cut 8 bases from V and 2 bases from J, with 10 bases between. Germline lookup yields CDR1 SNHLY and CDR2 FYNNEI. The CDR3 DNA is TGTGCCAGCGAAGGCCTTACCTACGAGCAGTACTTC. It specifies CASEGLTYEQYF.

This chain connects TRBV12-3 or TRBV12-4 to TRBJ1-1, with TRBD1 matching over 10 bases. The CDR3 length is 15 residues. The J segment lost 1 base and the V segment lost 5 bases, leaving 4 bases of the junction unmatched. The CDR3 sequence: CASSRQGAGNTEAFF. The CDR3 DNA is TGTGCCAGCAGTCGACAGGGGGCCGGGAACACTGAAGCTTTCTTT.

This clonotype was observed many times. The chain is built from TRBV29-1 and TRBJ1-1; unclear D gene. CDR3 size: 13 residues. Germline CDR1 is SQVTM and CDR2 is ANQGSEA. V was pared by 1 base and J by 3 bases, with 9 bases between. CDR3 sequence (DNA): TGCAGCGTTGAAGGAGGTGGGCACACTGAAGCTTTCTTT. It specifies CSVEGGGHTEAFF.

DNA for the CDR3: TGTGCCACCGGTGGACTAGCGGTAAACAATGAGCAGTTCTTC. It codes for CATGGLAVNNEQFF. The rearrangement uses TRBV15 and TRBJ2-1, with TRBD2 identical over 10 bases. With 8 bases clipped from V and 5 bases from J, the junction kept 6 bases outside the gene matches. The CDR3 consists of 14 residues. CDR1 LNHNV and CDR2 YYDKDF come from the germline V gene (reference sequence).

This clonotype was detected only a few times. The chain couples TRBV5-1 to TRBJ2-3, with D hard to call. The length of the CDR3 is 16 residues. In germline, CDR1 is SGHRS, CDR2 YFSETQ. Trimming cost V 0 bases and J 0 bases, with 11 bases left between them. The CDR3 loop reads CASSLVPPTSTDTQYF. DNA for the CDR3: TGCGCCAGCAGCTTGGTACCACCTACTAGCACAGATACGCAGTATTTT. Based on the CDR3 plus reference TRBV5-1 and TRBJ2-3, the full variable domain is KAGVTQTPRYLIKTRGQQVTLSCSPISGHRSVSWYQQTPGQGLQFLFEYFSETQRNKGNFPGRFSGRQFSNSRSEMNVSTLELGDSALYLCASSLVPPTSTDTQYFGPGTRLTVL.

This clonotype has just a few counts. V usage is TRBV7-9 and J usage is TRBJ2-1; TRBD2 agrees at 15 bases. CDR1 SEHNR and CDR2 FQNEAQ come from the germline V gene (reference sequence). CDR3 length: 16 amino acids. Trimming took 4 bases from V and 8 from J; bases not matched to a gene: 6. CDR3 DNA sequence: TGTGCCAGCAGCTACGGGACTAGCGGGAGGCGGGATGAGCAGTTCTTC. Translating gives CASSYGTSGRRDEQFF.

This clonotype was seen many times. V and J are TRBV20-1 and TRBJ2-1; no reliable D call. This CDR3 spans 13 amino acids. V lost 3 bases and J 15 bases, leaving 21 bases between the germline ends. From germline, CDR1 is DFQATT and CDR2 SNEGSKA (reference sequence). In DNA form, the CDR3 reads TGCAGTGCTAGTCCTCCGGACCTGATCCGGCCGTTCTTC. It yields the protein CSASPPDLIRPFF.

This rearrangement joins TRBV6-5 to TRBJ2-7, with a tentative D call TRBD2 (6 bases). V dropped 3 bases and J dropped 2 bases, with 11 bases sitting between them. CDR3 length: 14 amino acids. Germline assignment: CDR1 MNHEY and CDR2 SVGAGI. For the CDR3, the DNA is TGTGCCAGCAGTTATCTAGCGCAGACCTACGAGCAGTACTTC. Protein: CASSYLAQTYEQYF.

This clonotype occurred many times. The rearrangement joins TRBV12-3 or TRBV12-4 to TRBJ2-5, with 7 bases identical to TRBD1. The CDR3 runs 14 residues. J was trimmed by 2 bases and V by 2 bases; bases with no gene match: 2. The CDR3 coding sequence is TGTGCCAGCAGTTTATACAGGGGTCAAGAGACCCAGTACTTC. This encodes CASSLYRGQETQYF.

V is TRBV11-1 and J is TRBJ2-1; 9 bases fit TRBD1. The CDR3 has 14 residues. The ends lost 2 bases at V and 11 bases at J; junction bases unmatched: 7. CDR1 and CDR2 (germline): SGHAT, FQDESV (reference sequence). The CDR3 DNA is TGTGCCAGCAGCTTAAGCGGGACAGGGTACCAGCAGTTCTTC. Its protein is CASSLSGTGYQQFF.

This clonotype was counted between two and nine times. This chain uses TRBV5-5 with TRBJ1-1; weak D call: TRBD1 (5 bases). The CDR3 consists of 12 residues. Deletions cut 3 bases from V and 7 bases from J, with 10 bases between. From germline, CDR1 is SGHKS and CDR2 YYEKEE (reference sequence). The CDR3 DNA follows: TGTGCCAGCAGCTCGACAGCGAATGAAGCTTTCTTT. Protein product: CASSSTANEAFF.

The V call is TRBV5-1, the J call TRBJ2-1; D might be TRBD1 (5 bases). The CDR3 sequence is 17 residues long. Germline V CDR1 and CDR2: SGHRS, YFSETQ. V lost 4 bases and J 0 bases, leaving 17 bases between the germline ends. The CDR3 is CASSPQGSQSSYNEQFF. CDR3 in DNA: TGCGCCAGCAGCCCCCAGGGTAGCCAAAGCTCCTACAATGAGCAGTTCTTC. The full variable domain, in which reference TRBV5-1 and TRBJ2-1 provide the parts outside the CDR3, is KAGVTQTPRYLIKTRGQQVTLSCSPISGHRSVSWYQQTPGQGLQFLFEYFSETQRNKGNFPGRFSGRQFSNSRSEMNVSTLELGDSALYLCASSPQGSQSSYNEQFFGPGTRLTVL.

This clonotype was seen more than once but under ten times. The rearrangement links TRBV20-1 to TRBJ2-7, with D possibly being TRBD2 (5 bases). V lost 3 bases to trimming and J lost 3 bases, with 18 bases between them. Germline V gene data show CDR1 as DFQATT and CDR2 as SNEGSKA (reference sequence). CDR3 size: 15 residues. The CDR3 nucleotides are TGCAGTGCTAGGGTCGGGCGGGTGATAAACTACGAGCAGTACTTC. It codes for CSARVGRVINYEQYF.

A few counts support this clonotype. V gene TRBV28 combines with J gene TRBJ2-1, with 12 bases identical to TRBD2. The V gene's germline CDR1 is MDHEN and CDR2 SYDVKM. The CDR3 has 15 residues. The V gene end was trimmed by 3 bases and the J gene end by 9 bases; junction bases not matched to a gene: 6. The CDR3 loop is CASSLGLAGLGEQFF. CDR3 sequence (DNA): TGTGCCAGCAGTTTGGGACTAGCGGGTCTAGGTGAGCAGTTCTTC. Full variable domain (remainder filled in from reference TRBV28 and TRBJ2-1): DVKVTQSSRYLVKRTGEKVFLECVQDMDHENMFWYRQDPGLGLRLIYFSYDVKMKEKGDIPEGYSVSREKKERFSLILESASTNQTSMYLCASSLGLAGLGEQFFGPGTRLTVL.

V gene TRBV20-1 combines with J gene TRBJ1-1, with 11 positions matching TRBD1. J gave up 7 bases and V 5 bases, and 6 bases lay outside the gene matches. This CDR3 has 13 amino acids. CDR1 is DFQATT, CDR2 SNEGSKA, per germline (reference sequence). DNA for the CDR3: TGCAGTGCTGGGGGACAGGGGGTCGGTGAAGCTTTCTTT. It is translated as CSAGGQGVGEAFF.

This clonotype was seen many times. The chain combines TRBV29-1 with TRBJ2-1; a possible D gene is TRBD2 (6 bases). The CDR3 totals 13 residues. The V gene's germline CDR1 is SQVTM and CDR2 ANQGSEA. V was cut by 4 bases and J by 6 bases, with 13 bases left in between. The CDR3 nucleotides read TGCAGCGTTGGGCGCGGGACGCCCAATGAGCAGTTCTTC. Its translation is CSVGRGTPNEQFF.

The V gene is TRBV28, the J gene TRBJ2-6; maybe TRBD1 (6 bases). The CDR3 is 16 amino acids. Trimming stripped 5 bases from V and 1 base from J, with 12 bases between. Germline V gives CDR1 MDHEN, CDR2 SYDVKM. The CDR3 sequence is CASSPTGWSGANVLTF. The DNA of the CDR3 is TGTGCCAGCAGTCCGACAGGTTGGTCTGGGGCCAACGTCCTGACTTTC. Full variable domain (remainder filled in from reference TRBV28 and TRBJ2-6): DVKVTQSSRYLVKRTGEKVFLECVQDMDHENMFWYRQDPGLGLRLIYFSYDVKMKEKGDIPEGYSVSREKKERFSLILESASTNQTSMYLCASSPTGWSGANVLTFGAGSRLTVL.

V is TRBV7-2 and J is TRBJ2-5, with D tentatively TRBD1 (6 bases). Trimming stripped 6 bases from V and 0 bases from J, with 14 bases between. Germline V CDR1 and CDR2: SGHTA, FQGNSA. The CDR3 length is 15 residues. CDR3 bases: TGTGCCAGCAGTCGAAACAGGGCGTACCAAGAGACCCAGTACTTC. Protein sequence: CASSRNRAYQETQYF.

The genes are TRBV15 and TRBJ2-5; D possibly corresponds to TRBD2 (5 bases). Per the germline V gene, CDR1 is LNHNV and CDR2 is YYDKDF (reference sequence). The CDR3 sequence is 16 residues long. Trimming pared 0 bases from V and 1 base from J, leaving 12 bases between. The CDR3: CATSRDRGNSQETQYF. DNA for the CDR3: TGTGCCACCAGCAGAGATCGGGGTAACAGCCAAGAGACCCAGTACTTC.

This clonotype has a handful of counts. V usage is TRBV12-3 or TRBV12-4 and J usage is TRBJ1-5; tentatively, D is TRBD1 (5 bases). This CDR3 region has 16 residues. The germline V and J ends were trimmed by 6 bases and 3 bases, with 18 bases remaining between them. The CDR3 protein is CASRPGGWGINQPQHF. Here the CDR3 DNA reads TGTGCCAGCAGGCCGGGAGGATGGGGCATCAATCAGCCCCAGCATTTT.